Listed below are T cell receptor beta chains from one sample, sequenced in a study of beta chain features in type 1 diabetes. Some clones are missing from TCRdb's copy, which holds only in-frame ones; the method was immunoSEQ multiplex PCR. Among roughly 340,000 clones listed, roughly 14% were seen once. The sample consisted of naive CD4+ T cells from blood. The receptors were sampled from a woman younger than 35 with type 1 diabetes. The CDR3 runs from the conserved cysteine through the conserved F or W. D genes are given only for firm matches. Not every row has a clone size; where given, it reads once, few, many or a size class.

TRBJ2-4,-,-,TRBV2,CASSEVELGVQYF,TGTGCCAGCAGTGAAGTGGAGCTAGGGGTTCAGTACTTC
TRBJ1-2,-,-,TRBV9,CASSVVGGYGYTF,TGTGCCAGCAGCGTAGTGGGGGGCTATGGCTACACCTTC
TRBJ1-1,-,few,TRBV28,CASRTPSRGRTEAFF,TGTGCCAGCAGAACCCCGTCCCGGGGTCGAACTGAAGCTTTCTTT
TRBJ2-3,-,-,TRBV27,CASSLSASTDTQYF,TGTGCCAGCAGTTTATCTGCGAGCACAGATACGCAGTATTTT
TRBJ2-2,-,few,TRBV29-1,CSVGRAGELFF,TGCAGCGTTGGGAGGGCCGGGGAGCTGTTTTTT
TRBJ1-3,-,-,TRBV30,CAWSTSSGNTIYF,TGTGCCTGGAGTACAAGCTCTGGAAACACCATATATTTT
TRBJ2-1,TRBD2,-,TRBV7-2,CASSSTSGRGEQFF,TGTGCCAGCAGCTCTACTAGCGGGAGAGGGGAGCAGTTCTTC
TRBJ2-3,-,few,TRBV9,CASSVELYSTDTQYF,TGTGCCAGCAGCGTAGAACTTTACAGCACAGATACGCAGTATTTT
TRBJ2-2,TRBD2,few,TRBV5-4,CASSPGGLAGNTGELFF,TGTGCCAGCAGCCCGGGAGGTCTAGCGGGAAATACCGGGGAGCTGTTTTTT
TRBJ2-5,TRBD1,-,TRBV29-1,CSVYPRGTQETQYF,TGCAGCGTTTACCCCAGGGGGACCCAAGAGACCCAGTACTTC